This section outlines one TCR beta chain sequence together with its context. Its matching antigen is unknown. This sample was taken from a study of beta chain features in type 1 diabetes. Whole-study results and caveats: Shorter TCRB CDR3s, moderately but significantly so, were found in Type 1 diabetes patients in all four CD4+ subsets.

Germline values: CDR1 LGHNA, CDR2 YSLEER. The CDR3 sequence is 19 residues long. Trimming left V 5 bases short and J 3 bases short, with 26 bases between. TCRB transcripts that were expressed got sequenced, as all of the isolated RNA had been reverse transcribed. Profiled with immunoSEQ multiplex PCR; TCRdb holds only in-frame clones, not every one. The sample consists of roughly 340,000 clones, approximately 12% of them appearing once. This chain links TRBV4-3 with TRBJ2-1, with D possibly being TRBD2 (6 bases). The source of this sequence is a woman aged 18-29 years with type 1 diabetes. Specimen: naive CD4+ T cells from blood. DNA for the CDR3: TGCGCCAGCAGCGACCTGGGAGGTAGTGCGGTCTGGGGCTACAATGAGCAGTTCTTC. It codes for CASSDLGGSAVWGYNEQFF.